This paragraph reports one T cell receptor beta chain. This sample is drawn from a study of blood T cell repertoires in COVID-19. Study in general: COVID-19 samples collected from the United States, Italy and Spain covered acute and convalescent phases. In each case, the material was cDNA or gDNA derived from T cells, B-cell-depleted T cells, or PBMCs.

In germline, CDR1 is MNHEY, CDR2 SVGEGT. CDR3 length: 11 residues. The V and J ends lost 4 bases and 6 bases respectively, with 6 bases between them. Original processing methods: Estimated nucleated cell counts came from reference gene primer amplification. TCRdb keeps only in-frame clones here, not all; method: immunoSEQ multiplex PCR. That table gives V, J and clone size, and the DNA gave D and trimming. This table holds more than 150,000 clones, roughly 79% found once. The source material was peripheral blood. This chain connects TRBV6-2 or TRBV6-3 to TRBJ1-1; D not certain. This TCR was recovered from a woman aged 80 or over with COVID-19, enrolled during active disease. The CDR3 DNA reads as TGTGCCAGCAGTTTCGGGGCTGAAGCTTTCTTT. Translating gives CASSFGAEAFF.